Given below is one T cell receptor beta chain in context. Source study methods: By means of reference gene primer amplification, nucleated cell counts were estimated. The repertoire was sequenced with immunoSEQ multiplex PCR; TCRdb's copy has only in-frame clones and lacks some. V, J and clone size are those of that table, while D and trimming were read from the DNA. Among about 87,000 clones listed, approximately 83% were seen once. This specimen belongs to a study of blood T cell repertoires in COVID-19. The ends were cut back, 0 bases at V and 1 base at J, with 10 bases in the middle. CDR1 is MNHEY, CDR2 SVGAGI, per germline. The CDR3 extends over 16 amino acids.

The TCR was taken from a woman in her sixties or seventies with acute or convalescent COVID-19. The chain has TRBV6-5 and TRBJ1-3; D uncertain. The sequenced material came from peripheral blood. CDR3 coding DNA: TGTGCCAGCAGTTACTCCGGGGTTAGGTCTGGAAACACCATATATTTT. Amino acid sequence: CASSYSGVRSGNTIYF.